This T cell receptor (beta chain) was identified during a study of cytomegalovirus exposure and HLA in healthy donors. Study in general: An analysis done earlier identified roughly 120 million unique TCR beta sequences from approximately 170 million T cells.

This clone was counted only a few times. Its antigen remains unknown. The CDR3 has 16 residues. V trimming: 10 bases; J trimming: 4 bases; junction bases outside the gene matches: 11. Germline CDR1 ENHRY, CDR2 SYGVKD. The PCR used 60 Vbeta and 13 Jbeta primers. TCRdb keeps only in-frame clones here, not all; method: immunoSEQ multiplex PCR. The table records around 90,000 clones, around 60% of them present only once. Findings of the study overall: The classifier, whose performance was assessed in both the original and validation cohorts, reportedly diagnosed cytomegalovirus status with high specificity and sensitivity.

The source material was PBMCs. The chain links TRBV10-3 to TRBJ2-3; 13 bases match TRBD2. The TCR was taken from a human donor in good health. CDR3 region: CASQLIGLAGADTQYF. CDR3 nucleotides: TGTGCCAGCCAACTTATCGGACTAGCGGGGGCAGATACGCAGTATTTT.